This entry describes one TCR beta chain. What it recognizes is unknown. As every portion of the isolated RNA was reverse transcribed, the sequencing read expressed TCRB transcripts. Here immunoSEQ multiplex PCR was the method, and the copy in TCRdb shows in-frame clones only, minus some. The sample records approximately 110,000 clones, 30% to 40% being singletons. On average, the one heparinised blood draw given by each donor was 90 to 150 mL. Staining for CD45RO/CCR7/CD25/CD127/CD95/CD27 allowed sorting of CD4+ naive, central memory, regulatory and stem cell-like memory cells. This specimen belongs to a study of beta chain features in type 1 diabetes. Study-level background: Across the samples, 90 million to 120 million sorted cells were examined in total. General study findings and limits: Moderately but significantly shorter TCRB CDR3s were found in Type 1 diabetes patients in all four CD4+ subsets.

J was trimmed by 5 bases and V by 4 bases; bases with no gene match: 6. Germline-derived CDR1 and CDR2 are MDHEN and SYDVKM. CDR3 length: 15 residues. The clonotype originates from a woman between 18 and 29 years old in good health. Sequencing input: stem cell memory CD4+ T cells from blood. This chain connects TRBV28 to TRBJ1-1, with 11 bases lining up with TRBD1. The CDR3 DNA follows: TGTGCCAGCAGTTCGCCGGGACAGGGGGTTACTGAAGCTTTCTTT. Its translation is CASSSPGQGVTEAFF.